The next 13 T cell receptor beta chains were all read from a single sample in a study of immune cell composition in non-small cell lung cancer. Normal lung sampling was at least 3 cm from the tumour, as distant as possible. The protocol was immunoSEQ multiplex PCR, while the TCRdb copy is restricted to in-frame clones and leaves out a portion. This table holds under 750 clones, roughly 90% found once. The specimen sequenced was non-adjacent lung tissue. The receptors shown here come from a human donor with non-small cell lung cancer.

The CDR3 loop is CASSLGRGTYEQYF. CDR3 in DNA: TGTGCCAGCAGCTTAGGCCGGGGAACCTACGAGCAGTACTTC. The J gene is TRBJ2-7, the V gene TRBV7-2; tentatively, D is TRBD2 (5 bases). Germline V lookup: CDR1 SGHTA, CDR2 FQGNSA. The CDR3 sequence is 14 residues long. Trimming shortened V by 1 base and J by 2 bases, and 9 bases separated the two germline ends.

The rearrangement joins TRBV7-9 to TRBJ1-2; TRBD1 aligns across 10 bases. Germline V gene sequence: CDR1 SEHNR, CDR2 FQNEAQ (reference sequence). The CDR3 totals 15 residues. V shed 1 base and J 8 bases; nucleotides not matched to a gene: 7. CDR3 in DNA: TGTGCCAGCAGCTTAGGGACAGGGGGACTGGAAGGCTACACCTTC. Protein: CASSLGTGGLEGYTF.

This clone has only one observation. The CDR3 nucleotides read TGTGCCAGCAGTGAATGGGGGCTGGGAGATACGCAGTATTTT. It translates to CASSEWGLGDTQYF. J is TRBJ2-3 and V is TRBV25-1; a possible D gene is TRBD1 (6 bases). The CDR3 consists of 14 residues. In germline, CDR1 is MGHDK, CDR2 SYGVNS. Trimming left V 1 base short and J 5 bases short, with 10 bases between.

The V and J genes are TRBV4-1 and TRBJ2-3; possible D gene TRBD1, 6 bases. Between the trimmed V and J ends, which lost 0 bases and 4 bases, there was a span of 14 bases. The CDR3 has 16 residues. From germline, CDR1 is MGHRA and CDR2 YSYEKL. The CDR3 region has the DNA TGCGCCAGCAGCCAAGACGCGACAGGAGACCCAGATACGCAGTATTTT. This gives the protein CASSQDATGDPDTQYF.

The chain couples TRBV7-2 to TRBJ2-2, with a weak D call TRBD2 (7 bases). The CDR3 sequence is 18 residues long. Germline V gene data show CDR1 as SGHTA and CDR2 as FQGNSA. Trimming left V 0 bases short and J 7 bases short, with 21 bases between. CDR3 in amino acids: CASSLAPGGGRGIGELFF. The CDR3 DNA follows: TGTGCCAGCAGCTTAGCCCCCGGCGGGGGAAGGGGGATCGGGGAGCTGTTTTTT.

This clone has only one observation. The V call is TRBV11-2, the J call TRBJ2-3, with a possible D match to TRBD1 (6 bases). This CDR3 spans 16 amino acids. The germline CDR1 and CDR2 sequences are SGHAT and FQNNGV. The germline V and J ends were trimmed by 6 bases and 0 bases, with 16 bases remaining between them. CDR3 nucleotides: TGTGCCAGCAGACTCTTGGGGGCCTCTAGCACAGATACGCAGTATTTT. This codes for CASRLLGASSTDTQYF.

This rearrangement joins TRBV19 to TRBJ1-2; 11 bases fit TRBD1. Trimming cost V 3 bases and J 7 bases; bases outside gene matches: 7. The CDR3 consists of 15 residues. Per the germline V gene, CDR1 is LNHDA and CDR2 is SQIVND (reference sequence). The CDR3 protein is CASSIHLGQGAGYTF. CDR3 coding DNA: TGTGCCAGTAGTATCCACCTCGGACAGGGGGCTGGCTACACCTTC.

This chain links TRBV19 with TRBJ1-2; tentative D call: TRBD1 (6 bases). Germline V gives CDR1 LNHDA, CDR2 SQIVND (reference sequence). Trimming pared 7 bases from V and 2 bases from J, leaving 14 bases between. The CDR3 totals 14 residues. The CDR3 DNA follows: TGTGCCAGTACACTTAGACAGGCCAACTATGGCTACACCTTC. The encoded protein is CASTLRQANYGYTF.

The rearrangement joins TRBV9 to TRBJ2-2, with 8 bases lining up with TRBD2. Germline lookup yields CDR1 SGDLS and CDR2 YYNGEE. There are 14 residues in the CDR3. Trimming at V came to 6 bases and at J to 7 bases, leaving 8 bases not matched to a gene. In DNA, the CDR3 is TGTGCCAGCACAACGGGGGGGGAGGGCGGGGAGCTGTTTTTT. Translated, it gives CASTTGGEGGELFF.

This chain links TRBV7-8 with TRBJ2-5, with a tentative D call TRBD1 (6 bases). This CDR3 has 12 residues. Trimming cost V 3 bases and J 7 bases, with 9 bases left between them. CDR1 is SGHVS, CDR2 FQNEAQ, per germline. CDR3 bases: TGTGCCAGCAGCTTCCTACAGGGGACCCAGTACTTC. Translating gives CASSFLQGTQYF.

The chain combines TRBV7-9 with TRBJ1-1; D remains unclear. The ends were cut back, 1 base at V and 3 bases at J, with 9 bases in the middle. CDR1 and CDR2 (germline): SEHNR, FQNEAQ (reference sequence). The CDR3 covers 14 residues. CDR3 region: CASSLVPQYTEAFF. The CDR3 nucleotides read TGTGCCAGCAGCTTAGTACCACAGTACACTGAAGCTTTCTTT.

A few counts support this clone. This chain uses TRBV29-1 with TRBJ2-2, with 9 nucleotides matching TRBD1. Germline V CDR1 and CDR2: SQVTM, ANQGSEA. Trimming removed 4 bases from V and 4 bases from J; junction bases left unmatched: 1. The CDR3 covers 13 residues. CDR3: CSVGTGVTGELFF. The CDR3 nucleotides are TGCAGCGTTGGGACAGGGGTCACCGGGGAGCTGTTTTTT.

The gene calls are TRBV6-1 and TRBJ2-5; D gene ambiguous. The DNA matches TRBJ2-7 better at its end, which makes the J call doubtful. Looked up from germline, CDR1 is MNHNS and CDR2 is SASEGT. The length of the CDR3 is 15 residues. Written as DNA, the CDR3 is TGTGCCAGCAGTGTCCAAACGGGTCCCACCTACGAGCAGTACTTC. Translating it yields CASSVQTGPTYEQYF.